A selection of T cell receptor beta chains follows, all from one sample in a study of regulatory T cells in long-lasting Graves disease. TCRdb fed the multiplex PCR reads into MiXCR, producing one record per CDR3 protein. The sample carries about 460,000 distinct CDR3 sequences, around 15% recorded once. These same data were also listed under a study on T cells in Graves' hyperthyroidism and ophthalmopathy.

Material: peripheral blood mononuclear cells (PBMCs), obtained at new diagnosis, from a patient treated with antithyroid drugs. Receptors were obtained from a woman between 45 and 65 years old with Graves disease. The CDR3 runs from the conserved cysteine through the conserved F or W. The order of the fields is clone size, J gene, V gene, D gene, CDR3 DNA, CDR3 protein. D genes are given only for firm matches. Some rows mark clone size as missing; the rest say once, few, many or name a class of expanded clone.

few | TRBJ2-1 | TRBV27 | NA | TGTGCCAGCAGTCGGAAGGGGTACAATGAGCAGTTCTTC | CASSRKGYNEQFF
many | TRBJ2-2 | TRBV28 | NA | TGTGCCAGCAGGACGGCCGGGGAGCTGTTTTTT | CASRTAGELFF
few | TRBJ2-4 | TRBV5-1 | NA | TGCGCCAGCAGCTCTGACACTAACATTCAGTACTTC | CASSSDTNIQYF
NA | TRBJ2-3 | TRBV6-1 | TRBD2 | TGTGCCAGCAGTGCAGCGGGAGAGATCACAGATACGCAGTATTTT | CASSAAGEITDTQYF
many | TRBJ2-7 | TRBV9 | NA | TGTGCCAGCAGCTCCAGGACAAACTCCTACGAGCAGTACTTC | CASSSRTNSYEQYF
many | TRBJ1-1 | TRBV6-1 | TRBD1 | TGTGCCAGCCTACGCGGACAGGGAGGTGATGAAGCTTTCTTT | CASLRGQGGDEAFF
many | TRBJ1-1 | TRBV27 | NA | TGTGCCAGCAGTTTATGGGAAGGCTCTGAAGCTTTCTTT | CASSLWEGSEAFF
many | TRBJ2-7 | TRBV12-3/TRBV12-4 | TRBD2 | TGTGCCAGCACCCCCGGGGTGCGGGAGGGCCGTTACGAGCAGTACTTC | CASTPGVREGRYEQYF
many | TRBJ1-2 | TRBV29-1 | NA | TGCAGCGTTGCTGTGGCAGGATCCTATGGCTACACCTTC | CSVAVAGSYGYTF
few | TRBJ1-1 | TRBV14 | NA | TGTGCCAGCAGCCAAGGTAGTCGCGGAGAAGCTTTCTTT | CASSQGSRGEAFF
NA | TRBJ2-7 | TRBV6-5 | NA | TGTGCCAGCAGTTACTCGATAGCGACAGCTTACGGGCAGTACTTC | CASSYSIATAYGQYF
many | TRBJ2-7 | TRBV3-1 | TRBD1 | TGTGCCAGCAGCCAAAAGGGGACAGGGGGCCCTCTCTCCTACGAGCAGTACTTC | CASSQKGTGGPLSYEQYF
many | TRBJ2-6 | TRBV29-1 | TRBD1 | TGCAGCGTCACGACAGGGCCTGGGGCCAACGTCCTGACTTTC | CSVTTGPGANVLTF
few | TRBJ2-7 | TRBV18 | TRBD2 | TGTGCCAGCTCACCCTTTAGAGCGGGAGGCTCACACGAGCAGTACTTC | CASSPFRAGGSHEQYF
NA | TRBJ2-1 | TRBV5-6 | TRBD2 | TGTGCCAGCAGCCGGGGGACTAGCGGGAGTGCGTTCTTC | CASSRGTSGSAFF
many | TRBJ1-4 | TRBV7-9 | NA | TGTGCCAGCAGCTTATATGAAAAACTGTTTTTT | CASSLYEKLFF
NA | TRBJ2-1 | TRBV3-1 | TRBD2 | TGTGCCAGCAGCCAAGAGTTGGCGGGAGTAGAGTACAATGAGCAGTTCTTC | CASSQELAGVEYNEQFF
many | TRBJ2-1 | TRBV11-3 | NA | TGTGCCAGCAGCTTTTTCCGGGAGAGTGAGCAGTTCTTC | CASSFFRESEQFF